This T cell receptor (beta chain) emerged from a study of OX40 agonist ivuxolimab in advanced cancers. Study overall: Around 40% of patients had received prior checkpoint inhibitor therapy. Study observations and caveats: The authors also found low normalized T-cell clonal expansion in some nonresponders.

TCRdb keeps only in-frame clones here, not all; method: immunoSEQ multiplex PCR. Of around 140,000 clones listed, approximately 90% were seen once; the top ten hold around 0.99%. With 3 bases removed from V and 3 bases from J, the gap between germline ends came to 14 bases. The V gene's germline CDR1 is KGHSH and CDR2 LQKENI. CDR3 length: 15 residues. Concerning this clone itself: Its antigen is still unknown.

Sample: CD4+ or CD8+ T cells sorted from blood, taken in a trial of the OX40 agonist ivuxolimab. The chain is built from TRBV18 and TRBJ1-1; D unclear. This receptor was identified in an adult with an advanced solid tumor such as melanoma, head and neck, liver or kidney cancer. The CDR3 nucleotides read TGTGCCAGCTCACCGTCGTCGAGGGCTGACACTGAAGCTTTCTTT. Encoded protein: CASSPSSRADTEAFF.